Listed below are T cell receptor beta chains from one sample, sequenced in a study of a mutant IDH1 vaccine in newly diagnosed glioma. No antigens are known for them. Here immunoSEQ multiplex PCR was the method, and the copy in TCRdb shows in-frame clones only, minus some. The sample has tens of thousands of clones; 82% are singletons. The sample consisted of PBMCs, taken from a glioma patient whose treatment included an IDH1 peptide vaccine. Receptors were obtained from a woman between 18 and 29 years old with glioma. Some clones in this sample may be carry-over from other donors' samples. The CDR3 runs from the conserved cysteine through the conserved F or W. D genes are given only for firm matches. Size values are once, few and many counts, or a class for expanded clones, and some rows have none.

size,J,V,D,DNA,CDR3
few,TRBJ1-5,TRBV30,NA,TGTGCCTGGAGCAGAGACCTAAGGGAGCCCTGGCATTTT,CAWSRDLREPWHF
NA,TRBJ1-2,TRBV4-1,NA,TGCGCCAGCAGCCAAGAAATGGACCGCTATGGCTACACCTTC,CASSQEMDRYGYTF
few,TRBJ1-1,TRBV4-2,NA,TGTGCCAGCAGCCCTCGGGGGACTGAAGCTTTCTTT,CASSPRGTEAFF
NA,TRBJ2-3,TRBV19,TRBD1,TGTGCCAGTACCACAGGGGAAGGGACAGATACGCAGTATTTT,CASTTGEGTDTQYF
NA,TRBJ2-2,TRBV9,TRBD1,TGTGCCAGCAGCGCCGTGGCCGGGACAGGGGGGACCGGGGAGCTGTTTTTT,CASSAVAGTGGTGELFF
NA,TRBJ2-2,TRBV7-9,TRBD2,TGTGCCAGCAGGCAGACCGGGACTAGCGGGAGGAGTGCCGGGGAGCTGTTTTTT,CASRQTGTSGRSAGELFF
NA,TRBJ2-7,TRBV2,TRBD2,TGTGCCAGCAGTGAAAGACTAAGCGGGAGCTACGAGCAGTACTTC,CASSERLSGSYEQYF
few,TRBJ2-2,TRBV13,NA,TGTGCCAGCAGCTTTGGGCAGACTGGCACCGGGGAGCTGTTTTTT,CASSFGQTGTGELFF
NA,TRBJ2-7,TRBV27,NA,TGTGCCAGCAGTTTCGTTCTCGGGTACGAGCAGTACTTC,CASSFVLGYEQYF
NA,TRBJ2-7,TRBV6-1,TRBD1,TGTGCCAGCAGTGGGGACAGGGGCTCCTACGAGCAGTACTTC,CASSGDRGSYEQYF
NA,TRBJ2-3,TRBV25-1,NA,TGTGCCAGCAGTGGCCACAGGGGCACAGATACGCAGTATTTT,CASSGHRGTDTQYF
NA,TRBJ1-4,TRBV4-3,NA,TGCGCCAGCAGCCAAGAGGGGAGCAGAGCTAATGAAAAACTGTTTTTT,CASSQEGSRANEKLFF
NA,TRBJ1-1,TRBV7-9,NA,TGTGCCAGCACCGAGGAAGGGATTGGTGATGTGACGGAAGCTTTCTTT,CASTEEGIGDVTEAFF
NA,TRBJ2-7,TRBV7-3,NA,TGTGCCAGCAGCCCAGGTTTAGGACAGATAGCGGTATTC,CASSPGLGQIAVF
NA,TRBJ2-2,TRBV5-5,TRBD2,TGTGCCAGCAGCGAGACTAGCGTCAGACCCATCAACACCGGGGAGCTGTTTTTT,CASSETSVRPINTGELFF
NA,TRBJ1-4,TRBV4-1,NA,TGCGCCAGCAGCCAAGGGACAGCTTTAGGAGAAAAACTGTTTTTT,CASSQGTALGEKLFF
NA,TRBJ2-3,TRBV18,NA,TGTGCCAGCTCACCGTTAGGCACAGATACGCAGTATTTT,CASSPLGTDTQYF
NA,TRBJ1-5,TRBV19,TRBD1,TGTGCCAGTAGTATAAACCAGGGGGGGTTCTATAGCAATCAGCCCCAGCATTTT,CASSINQGGFYSNQPQHF
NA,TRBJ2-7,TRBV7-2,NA,TGTGCCAGCAGCTTAAGCACTGTCTCCTACGAGCAGTACTTC,CASSLSTVSYEQYF
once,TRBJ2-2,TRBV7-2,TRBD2,TGTGCCAGCAGCTACCCCGAGCGGGGGCGTACCACCGGGGAGCTGTTTTTT,CASSYPERGRTTGELFF
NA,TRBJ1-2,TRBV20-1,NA,TGCAGTGCTCTCGGGATCTATGGCTACACCTTC,CSALGIYGYTF
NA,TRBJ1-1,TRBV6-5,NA,TGTGCCAGCAGTTATAGGCAGTTCAACACTGAAGCTTTCTTT,CASSYRQFNTEAFF
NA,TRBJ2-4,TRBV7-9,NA,TGTGCCAGCAGCTTAGTAGGAAAAGGAATTGAAAACATTCAGTACTTC,CASSLVGKGIENIQYF
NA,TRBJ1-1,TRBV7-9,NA,TGTGCCAGCAGCCCAGTGGGGGTCCCTGAAGCTTTCTTT,CASSPVGVPEAFF
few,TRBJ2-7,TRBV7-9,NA,TGTGCCAGCAGCTTTCAGGGCTACGAGCAGTACTTC,CASSFQGYEQYF
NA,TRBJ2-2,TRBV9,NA,TGTGCCAGCAGCGTAGTTGCCGGGGAGCTGTTTTTT,CASSVVAGELFF